Presented here are 21 T cell receptor beta chains from one specimen sequenced in a study of T cells in Graves' hyperthyroidism and ophthalmopathy. TCR beta CDR3 sequences were amplified from RNA transcripts. First-round RT-PCR targeting the TCR CDR3 was performed with the HTBI primer set. MiXCR was run by TCRdb on the multiplex PCR reads, yielding one entry per CDR3 protein. The repertoire includes 360,000 or so distinct CDR3 sequences, about a fifth of them detected once, and about 3.7% sits in the top ten. Sequencing was performed on blood. The receptors shown here come from a woman in her late teens or twenties with Graves' hyperthyroidism.

This clonotype was counted many times. This chain connects TRBV30 to TRBJ1-1; no clear D. V was clipped by 1 base and J by 1 base, with 7 bases between them. Germline loops: CDR1 GTSNPN, CDR2 SVGIG (reference sequence). The CDR3 is made up of 13 amino acids. CDR3 in DNA: TGTGCCTGGAGTGGGACGGCGAACACTGAAGCTTTCTTT. This gives the protein CAWSGTANTEAFF.

This clonotype was counted ten times or more. V is TRBV2 and J is TRBJ1-2; 9 bases are a match to TRBD1. Trimming took 7 bases from V and 5 from J; bases not matched to a gene: 8. Germline V lookup: CDR1 SNHLY, CDR2 FYNNEI. The CDR3 runs to 14 residues. This CDR3 is CASIVTGGSYGYTF. Written as DNA, the CDR3 is TGTGCCAGCATAGTAACAGGGGGCAGTTATGGCTACACCTTC.

Many counts were recorded for this clonotype. The chain links TRBV27 to TRBJ2-2; 7 nucleotides agree with TRBD1. Germline V lookup: CDR1 MNHEY, CDR2 SMNVEV (reference sequence). With 8 bases clipped from V and 2 bases from J, the junction kept 11 bases outside the gene matches. This CDR3 has 16 amino acids. In nucleotides, the CDR3 is TGTGCCAGCGGCGACGAGGGGGCCCCTAACACCGGGGAGCTGTTTTTT. This encodes CASGDEGAPNTGELFF.

In its sample, this clonotype was seen many times. The V and J genes are TRBV30 and TRBJ2-7; D unresolved. The CDR3 runs to 14 residues. Germline assignment: CDR1 GTSNPN and CDR2 SVGIG (reference sequence). Trimming left V 3 bases short and J 3 bases short, with 15 bases between. The CDR3 spells CAWRGRREVYEQYF. The DNA for the CDR3 is TGTGCCTGGAGAGGAAGGAGAGAAGTCTACGAGCAGTACTTC.

The V gene is TRBV6-5, the J gene TRBJ2-7; D remains ambiguous. The CDR3 is 12 amino acids. Germline-derived CDR1 and CDR2 are MNHEY and SVGAGI. V was trimmed by 6 bases and J by 4 bases, leaving 10 bases between them. Written as DNA, the CDR3 is TGTGCCAGCAGGTTAGGAACTTACGAGCAGTACTTC. This encodes CASRLGTYEQYF.

The chain employs TRBV3-1 and TRBJ2-7; TRBD1 aligns across 10 bases. The J segment lost 0 bases and the V segment lost 6 bases, leaving 2 bases of the junction unmatched. Germline V CDR1 and CDR2: LGHDT, YNNKEL (reference sequence). The CDR3 sequence is 14 residues long. CDR3 DNA sequence: TGTGCCAGCAGAGGACAGGGGGTCTCCTACGAGCAGTACTTC. Protein sequence: CASRGQGVSYEQYF.

In this sample, this clonotype turned up many times. This chain joins TRBV4-1 and TRBJ2-7, with D maybe TRBD1 (6 bases). This CDR3 spans 15 amino acids. Germline V gene sequence: CDR1 MGHRA, CDR2 YSYEKL. Trimming removed 0 bases at V and 0 bases at J, with 9 bases between. The CDR3 DNA sequence: TGCGCCAGCAGCCAAGAAGGGGGTTTCTCCTACGAGCAGTACTTC. This gives the protein CASSQEGGFSYEQYF.

This clonotype was seen at least ten times. The V gene is TRBV28, the J gene TRBJ1-5; D possibly corresponds to TRBD1 (5 bases). This CDR3 is 12 amino acids long. CDR1 and CDR2 from the germline V gene are MDHEN and SYDVKM. The V and J ends lost 2 bases and 9 bases respectively, with 8 bases between them. CDR3 in amino acids: CASSLQGTPQHF. DNA of the CDR3: TGTGCCAGCAGTTTACAAGGGACGCCCCAGCATTTT.

This clonotype was detected only a few times. CDR3 loop: CAWSVSASYEQYF. CDR3 DNA sequence: TGTGCCTGGAGTGTGTCTGCGTCCTACGAGCAGTACTTC. The rearrangement joins TRBV30 to TRBJ2-7; D gene uncertain. Trimming took 0 bases from V and 1 from J, leaving 7 bases between them. The CDR3 runs 13 residues. Per the germline V gene, CDR1 is GTSNPN and CDR2 is SVGIG (reference sequence). Full variable domain (remainder filled in from reference TRBV30 and TRBJ2-7): SQTIHQWPATLVQPVGSPLSLECTVEGTSNPNLYWYRQAAGRGLQLLFYSVGIGQISSEVPQNLSASRPQDRQFILSSKKLLLSDSGFYLCAWSVSASYEQYFGPGTRLTVT.

This clonotype was counted a few times. A read error is possible here, since a much larger clone lies one base away. J is TRBJ2-5 and V is TRBV6-2 or TRBV6-3, with D perhaps matching TRBD1 or TRBD2 (6 bases each). Germline CDR1 reads MNHEY; CDR2 reads SVGEGT. The CDR3 runs 13 residues. CDR3 DNA: TGTGCCAGCAGTCACAGGGCTCGGGAGACCAAGTACTTC. It specifies CASSHRARETKYF.

This clonotype was seen many times. The rearrangement links TRBV6-5 to TRBJ2-5, with TRBD2 matching over 9 bases. Trimming at V came to 7 bases and at J to 1 base, leaving 7 bases not matched to a gene. The CDR3 has 15 amino acids. Germline values: CDR1 MNHEY, CDR2 SVGAGI. CDR3 bases: TGTGCCAGCACCCTGGCGGGGGGGCCCCAAGAGACCCAGTACTTC. This codes for CASTLAGGPQETQYF.

This clonotype has at least ten counts. The chain has TRBV6-4 and TRBJ2-6; TRBD1 is a possible D gene (6 bases). Looked up from germline, CDR1 is MRHNA and CDR2 is SNTAGT. Between the trimmed V and J ends, which lost 5 bases and 1 base, there was a span of 15 bases. The CDR3 consists of 17 residues. The chain's CDR3 is CASSNHLQGSGANVLTF. CDR3 DNA: TGTGCCAGCAGTAACCACCTCCAGGGGTCTGGGGCCAACGTCCTGACTTTC.

The table lists this clonotype with many counts. The V gene is TRBV6-2 or TRBV6-3, the J gene TRBJ1-2; 8 bases map to TRBD1. In germline, CDR1 is MNHEY, CDR2 SVGEGT. The CDR3 spans 14 residues. V shed 5 bases and J 3 bases; nucleotides not matched to a gene: 5. CDR3 sequence: CASSDGQGDYGYTF. The DNA for the CDR3 is TGTGCCAGCAGTGATGGACAGGGTGACTATGGCTACACCTTC.

This clonotype occurred many times. The V gene is TRBV7-6, the J gene TRBJ1-2; D possibly corresponds to TRBD1 (5 bases). Germline lookup yields CDR1 SGHVS and CDR2 FNYEAQ. The CDR3 contains 15 residues. Trimming removed 4 bases at V and 7 bases at J, with 19 bases between. The DNA for the CDR3 is TGTGCCAGCAGCTCAGAACCCGGGACGTCCGGTGGCTACACCTTC. Encoded protein: CASSSEPGTSGGYTF. Full variable domain (rest looked up from reference TRBV7-6 and TRBJ1-2): GAGVSQSPRYKVTKRGQDVALRCDPISGHVSLYWYRQALGQGPEFLTYFNYEAQQDKSGLPNDRFSAERPEGSISTLTIQRTEQRDSAMYRCASSSEPGTSGGYTFGSGTRLTVV.

The rearrangement links TRBV29-1 to TRBJ2-3; D uncertain. The CDR3 has 15 residues. Trimming stripped 3 bases from V and 3 bases from J, with 16 bases between. Germline V gene data show CDR1 as SQVTM and CDR2 as ANQGSEA. CDR3 protein: CSVDPWGFETDTQYF. The DNA for the CDR3 is TGCAGCGTTGACCCTTGGGGTTTTGAAACAGATACGCAGTATTTT.

This clonotype has a count of ten or more. The chain joins TRBV5-1 to TRBJ1-2, with D maybe TRBD1 (5 bases). Germline assignment: CDR1 SGHRS and CDR2 YFSETQ. V shed 6 bases and J shed 2 bases, with 11 bases lying between them. The CDR3 has 13 residues. DNA for the CDR3: TGCGCCAGCAAGGGGACGTCGAACTATGGCTACACCTTC. Residues: CASKGTSNYGYTF. Variable domain in full (rest from reference TRBV5-1 and TRBJ1-2): KAGVTQTPRYLIKTRGQQVTLSCSPISGHRSVSWYQQTPGQGLQFLFEYFSETQRNKGNFPGRFSGRQFSNSRSEMNVSTLELGDSALYLCASKGTSNYGYTFGSGTRLTVV.

This clonotype was seen repeatedly, ten times or more. V is TRBV6-1 and J is TRBJ2-7; D might be TRBD2 (6 bases). The CDR3 totals 15 residues. The germline gives CDR1 MNHNS, CDR2 SASEGT. V lost 0 bases, J lost 2 bases, and 11 bases lay in between. In nucleotides, the CDR3 is TGTGCCAGCAGTGAAGCGGAGGGATTCACCTACGAGCAGTACTTC. This encodes CASSEAEGFTYEQYF.

The chain combines TRBV7-2 with TRBJ2-3, with D maybe TRBD1 (5 bases). With 3 bases removed from V and 0 bases from J, the gap between germline ends came to 16 bases. The CDR3 extends over 17 amino acids. From germline, CDR1 is SGHTA and CDR2 FQGNSA. The DNA for the CDR3 is TGTGCCAGCAGCTTTGGGATGACGACAGCTAGCACAGATACGCAGTATTTT. This sequence encodes CASSFGMTTASTDTQYF.

Many counts were recorded for this clonotype. The gene calls are TRBV11-2 and TRBJ1-1, with D uncertain. The CDR3 has 14 amino acids. The germline gives CDR1 SGHAT, CDR2 FQNNGV. V lost 2 bases and J lost 1, with 8 bases in between. CDR3: CASSLNPANTEAFF. CDR3 nucleotide sequence: TGTGCCAGCAGCTTAAATCCAGCGAACACTGAAGCTTTCTTT.

This clonotype was seen ten or more times. The rearrangement links TRBV6-5 to TRBJ1-1; no clear D. Trimming pared 9 bases from V and 5 bases from J, leaving 13 bases between. Germline V gene sequence: CDR1 MNHEY, CDR2 SVGAGI. This CDR3 has 12 residues. In nucleotides, the CDR3 is TGTGCCAGTCTTAGGGTATTTACTGAAGCTTTCTTT. Its protein product is CASLRVFTEAFF.

This clonotype came up many times. The chain uses TRBV20-1 and TRBJ2-5; 9 bases are shared with TRBD2. Germline V gene data show CDR1 as DFQATT and CDR2 as SNEGSKA (reference sequence). The CDR3 is 14 residues long. V shed 7 bases and J 6 bases; nucleotides not matched to a gene: 12. DNA for the CDR3: TGCAGTGTAGCAAGAGGCGGGGGGGCGAAGACCCAGTACTTC. The encoded protein is CSVARGGGAKTQYF.